These 23 T cell receptor beta chains were sequenced from one sample in a study of T cell responses to AZD1222 COVID-19 vaccine. The method was immunoSEQ multiplex PCR; TCRdb's version includes in-frame clones alone and lacks a portion of them. This table has 95,000 to 110,000 clones, approximately 89% appearing once. Sequencing used peripheral blood, obtained 28 days after the second dose of the MenACWY control vaccine. Receptors originate from an adult who received the MenACWY meningococcal vaccine as a control.

V is TRBV28 and J is TRBJ2-7, with 11 bases that match TRBD2. After removal of 1 base from V and 3 bases from J, the junction contained 5 bases not matched to a gene. The CDR3 loop spans 16 amino acids. The germline V gene has CDR1 MDHEN and CDR2 SYDVKM. In DNA form, the CDR3 reads TGTGCCAGCAGTTTATTATTGACTAGCGGGGACTACGAGCAGTACTTC. This encodes CASSLLLTSGDYEQYF. The whole variable domain, remainder taken from reference TRBV28 and TRBJ2-7, is DVKVTQSSRYLVKRTGEKVFLECVQDMDHENMFWYRQDPGLGLRLIYFSYDVKMKEKGDIPEGYSVSREKKERFSLILESASTNQTSMYLCASSLLLTSGDYEQYFGPGTRLTVT.

The V gene is TRBV4-3, the J gene TRBJ2-7; 9 bases are shared with TRBD1. Trimming took 2 bases from V and 5 from J; bases not matched to a gene: 7. The CDR3 extends over 15 amino acids. From germline, CDR1 is LGHNA and CDR2 YSLEER. Here the CDR3 reads CASSQLTGGKDEQYF. CDR3 DNA sequence: TGCGCCAGCAGCCAACTGACAGGGGGGAAGGACGAGCAGTACTTC.

This clone was counted once. The genes are TRBV18 and TRBJ2-3; TRBD1 is a possible D gene (7 bases). Germline V CDR1 and CDR2: KGHSH, LQKENI. This CDR3 comprises 15 residues. Trimming removed 3 bases from V and 6 bases from J, with 16 bases in between. This CDR3 is CASSPVLQGRDTQYF. CDR3 in DNA: TGTGCCAGCTCACCGGTTTTACAGGGGAGGGATACGCAGTATTTT.

The gene calls are TRBV3-1 (or the pseudogene TRBV3-2) and TRBJ1-1, with D possibly matching TRBD1 (5 bases). There are 12 residues in the CDR3. Germline CDR1 LGHDT, CDR2 YNNKEL (reference sequence). The ends were cut back, 10 bases at V and 0 bases at J, with 9 bases in the middle. This CDR3 reads CATGGMNTEAFF. CDR3 DNA sequence: TGTGCCACCGGGGGGATGAACACTGAAGCTTTCTTT.

CDR3 residues: CASSLASNQPQHF. In DNA, the CDR3 is TGTGCCAGCAGCTTAGCTAGCAATCAGCCCCAGCATTTT. The rearrangement uses TRBV7-8 and TRBJ1-5; D is undetermined. Deletions cut 0 bases from V and 0 bases from J, with 0 bases between. The CDR3 has 13 residues. The V gene's germline CDR1 is SGHVS and CDR2 FQNEAQ.

The chain links TRBV29-1 to TRBJ1-2; 8 bases map to TRBD1. J lost 3 bases, V lost 3 bases, and 3 bases had no gene match. Germline loops: CDR1 SQVTM, CDR2 ANQGSEA. The CDR3 runs 13 residues. Written as DNA, the CDR3 is TGCAGCGTTGAGACGGACAGGGACTATGGCTACACCTTC. Translated: CSVETDRDYGYTF.

Details on this clone: Different DNA sequences within this sample yield the same CDR3. As DNA, the CDR3 is TGCGCCAGCAGCTTGGGGTCGACTGGTTCGGGCACTGAAGCTTTCTTT. This codes for CASSLGSTGSGTEAFF. The chain uses TRBV5-1 and TRBJ1-1; D not certain. The V end was cut by 0 bases, the J end by 4 bases, with 16 bases between. The CDR3 sequence is 16 residues long. The germline gives CDR1 SGHRS, CDR2 YFSETQ.

Only one count was recorded for this clone. The rearrangement joins TRBV7-3 to TRBJ2-1, with 10 bases aligning to TRBD1. The CDR3 spans 15 residues. Germline-derived CDR1 and CDR2 are SGHTA and FQGTGA. The V segment lost 2 bases and the J segment 9 bases; nucleotides outside the gene matches: 7. CDR3 DNA sequence: TGTGCCAGCAGCTTAGAAGGGACAGGGGCGCTTGAGCAGTTCTTC. Translating it yields CASSLEGTGALEQFF. Based on the CDR3 plus reference TRBV7-3 and TRBJ2-1, the full variable domain is GAGVSQTPSNKVTEKGKYVELRCDPISGHTALYWYRQSLGQGPEFLIYFQGTGAADDSGLPNDRFFAVRPEGSVSTLKIQRTERGDSAVYLCASSLEGTGALEQFFGPGTRLTVL.

This chain joins TRBV28 and TRBJ1-5; 7 bases align to TRBD1. Germline trimming cut 4 bases from V and 9 bases from J; bases unmatched to any gene: 12. Germline loops: CDR1 MDHEN, CDR2 SYDVKM. This CDR3 is built from 15 residues. The CDR3, as DNA: TGTGCCAGCAGTTCATATCTAGGGGGCGCTAGGCCCCAGCATTTT. It translates to CASSSYLGGARPQHF.

V and J are TRBV11-2 and TRBJ2-5, with TRBD2 matching 9 bases. The CDR3 covers 17 residues. CDR1 is SGHAT and CDR2 is FQNNGV in the germline V gene. V dropped 7 bases and J dropped 4; count of bases not matched to a gene: 16. DNA of the CDR3: TGTGCCAGCATGGGAGTAGCGGGGGCCAGAGGAGTAGAGACCCAGTACTTC. It is translated as CASMGVAGARGVETQYF.

V gene TRBV11-2 combines with J gene TRBJ2-7; 8 bases are a match to TRBD2. The V segment lost 1 base and the J segment 2 bases; nucleotides outside the gene matches: 4. The germline CDR1 and CDR2 sequences are SGHAT and FQNNGV. This CDR3 is built from 15 residues. The CDR3 reads CASSLGIAGTYEQYF. For the CDR3, the DNA is TGTGCCAGCAGCTTAGGGATAGCGGGGACCTACGAGCAGTACTTC.

The chain couples TRBV6-5 to TRBJ2-7, with D maybe TRBD1 (7 bases). The CDR3 extends over 15 amino acids. The germline V gene has CDR1 MNHEY and CDR2 SVGAGI. Trimming removed 5 bases at V and 7 bases at J, with 21 bases between. Here the CDR3 reads CASSPSAGGFGEQYF. Written as DNA, the CDR3 is TGTGCCAGCAGTCCCTCGGCAGGGGGGTTTGGGGAGCAGTACTTC.

The genes are TRBV27 and TRBJ1-3, with no clear D. Trimming left V 5 bases short and J 6 bases short, with 17 bases between. The CDR3 runs to 15 residues. Germline V gene data show CDR1 as MNHEY and CDR2 as SMNVEV (reference sequence). Here the CDR3 reads CASSRPLNDLNTIYF. The CDR3 DNA sequence: TGTGCCAGCAGTCGACCACTTAATGACCTAAACACCATATATTTT.

The chain links TRBV5-4 to TRBJ2-1, with TRBD2 identical over 13 bases. V trimming: 4 bases; J trimming: 8 bases; junction bases outside the gene matches: 15. Germline loops: CDR1 SGHNT, CDR2 YYREEE (reference sequence). CDR3 length: 18 residues. Here the CDR3 reads CASSPDWTSGGPGDEQFF. CDR3 in DNA: TGTGCCAGCAGCCCGGACTGGACTAGCGGGGGCCCAGGCGATGAGCAGTTCTTC. Looking up the rest from reference TRBV5-4 and TRBJ2-1 gives the full variable domain: ETGVTQSPTHLIKTRGQQVTLRCSSQSGHNTVSWYQQALGQGPQFIFQYYREEENGRGNFPPRFSGLQFPNYSSELNVNALELDDSALYLCASSPDWTSGGPGDEQFFGPGTRLTVL.

This chain links TRBV5-3 with TRBJ2-1, with D maybe TRBD1 (6 bases). TRBV5-3 is an ORF for which the function is uncertain. V lost 4 bases and J 7 bases, leaving 18 bases between the germline ends. This CDR3 contains 15 residues. Here the CDR3 DNA reads TGTGCCAGAAGCCGTCTTCGAACAGGGCGGAATGAGCAGTTCTTC. Translation: CARSRLRTGRNEQFF.

V and J are TRBV18 and TRBJ2-7; D perhaps matches TRBD1 (6 bases). The V end was cut by 3 bases, the J end by 6 bases, with 12 bases between. Germline V gene data show CDR1 as KGHSH and CDR2 as LQKENI. This CDR3 spans 13 amino acids. The CDR3 DNA is TGTGCCAGCTCACCGAACACAGGGCGCGAGCAGTACTTC. The encoded protein is CASSPNTGREQYF.

The chain joins TRBV6-5 to TRBJ1-2, with 11 bases matching TRBD1. This CDR3 is built from 14 residues. V shed 7 bases, J shed 2 bases, and the junction held 3 bases outside the gene matches. CDR1 MNHEY and CDR2 SVGAGI come from the germline V gene. This CDR3 reads CASTRTGGNYGYTF. Here the CDR3 DNA reads TGTGCCAGCACACGGACAGGGGGCAACTATGGCTACACCTTC.

This rearrangement joins TRBV7-3 to TRBJ1-5; D not certain. The V gene's germline CDR1 is SGHTA and CDR2 FQGTGA. This CDR3 has 13 residues. V shed 3 bases and J shed 6 bases, with 9 bases lying between them. The CDR3 nucleotides are TGTGCCAGCAGCTTGGACGACGGTCAGCCCCAGCATTTT. Protein product: CASSLDDGQPQHF.

CDR3 coding DNA: TGTGCCAGCAGCTCCCAACTAGCACTGGGAGAGCAGTACTTC. Translating gives CASSSQLALGEQYF. This chain joins TRBV5-4 and TRBJ2-7; D is possibly TRBD2 (6 bases). The CDR3 is 14 residues long. Germline CDR1 SGHNT, CDR2 YYREEE (reference sequence). With 3 bases removed from V and 7 bases from J, the gap between germline ends came to 17 bases. Full variable domain (missing parts from reference TRBV5-4 and TRBJ2-7): ETGVTQSPTHLIKTRGQQVTLRCSSQSGHNTVSWYQQALGQGPQFIFQYYREEENGRGNFPPRFSGLQFPNYSSELNVNALELDDSALYLCASSSQLALGEQYFGPGTRLTVT.

The chain joins TRBV5-5 to TRBJ1-5; 7 nucleotides align to TRBD1. Germline values: CDR1 SGHKS, CDR2 YYEKEE (reference sequence). CDR3 length: 14 amino acids. With V trimmed by 4 bases and J by 6 bases, 7 bases remained unmatched. CDR3 DNA: TGTGCCAGCAGCGTGACCCGACAGGGTCAGCCCCAGCATTTT. Its translation is CASSVTRQGQPQHF.

This rearrangement joins TRBV19 to TRBJ1-1; D perhaps matches TRBD1 (6 bases). The V end was cut by 4 bases, the J end by 0 bases, with 15 bases between. The CDR3 is 16 residues long. Germline CDR1 and CDR2: LNHDA and SQIVND (reference sequence). The CDR3 region is CASSTRRQVMNTEAFF. The DNA for the CDR3 is TGTGCCAGTAGTACAAGAAGACAGGTCATGAACACTGAAGCTTTCTTT.

The chain joins TRBV5-1 to TRBJ2-2; D uncertain. V was pared by 0 bases and J by 2 bases, with 8 bases between. Germline loops: CDR1 SGHRS, CDR2 YFSETQ. The CDR3 is made up of 15 amino acids. The CDR3 loop is CASSLAASNTGELFF. CDR3 DNA sequence: TGCGCCAGCAGCTTGGCAGCTAGTAACACCGGGGAGCTGTTTTTT. The entire variable domain, with the rest obtained from reference TRBV5-1 and TRBJ2-2, is as follows: KAGVTQTPRYLIKTRGQQVTLSCSPISGHRSVSWYQQTPGQGLQFLFEYFSETQRNKGNFPGRFSGRQFSNSRSEMNVSTLELGDSALYLCASSLAASNTGELFFGEGSRLTVL.

V usage is TRBV19 and J usage is TRBJ2-6; no firm D call. Germline V gives CDR1 LNHDA, CDR2 SQIVND (reference sequence). This CDR3 comprises 16 residues. V lost 7 bases and J 1 base, leaving 14 bases between the germline ends. The CDR3 region is CASMNRDPSGANVLTF. The CDR3 region has the DNA TGTGCCAGTATGAACAGAGACCCATCTGGGGCCAACGTCCTGACTTTC.